One T cell receptor (beta chain) is described in this entry. The antigen remains unidentified. Repertoires were generated with immunoSEQ multiplex PCR, while TCRdb's copy carries only in-frame clones and drops some. The sample has about 90,000 clones; roughly 92% are singletons. The sample originates from a study of graft-versus-host responses after intestinal transplantation. At the level of the study: Those transplanted obtained multivisceral, liver-intestinal, or isolated intestinal grafts. Anti-thymocyte globulin was used for induction in all recipients, who then took tacrolimus and steroids for roughly three years.

Study conclusions and caveats: Detected in recipient marrow were GvH clones, some of which were first observed in ileum or blood. HvG clone declines early post-transplant were associated with peak circulating GvH levels.

This specimen was unstimulated CD4+ T cells sorted from spleen or lymph node cells, taken before intestinal transplant. The TCR sequence derives from a human donor who received an intestinal transplant.

The CDR3 DNA follows: TGTGCCAGCAGGGAGTACAGGGGGAGCTCTGGAAACACCATATATTTT. Amino acid sequence: CASREYRGSSGNTIYF. The J gene is TRBJ1-3, the V gene TRBV2; TRBD1 matches at 8 bases. CDR1 is SNHLY and CDR2 is FYNNEI in the germline V gene. This CDR3 spans 16 amino acids. Unmatched junction bases numbered 7, after V lost 6 bases and J lost 0 bases.